This T cell receptor (beta chain) came from a study of T cells in Graves' hyperthyroidism and ophthalmopathy (dated by TCRdb to the late 2010s). Looking at the study overall: Peripheral blood samples were taken at the time of initial diagnosis, prior to any treatment. To identify TCR V-J signatures that set the groups apart, the researchers used a discovery cohort of roughly 100 patients, made up of 40 to 45 with Graves' ophthalmopathy and approximately 57 with stable Graves' hyperthyroidism. Whether ophthalmopathy could be predicted prospectively was tested in an independent validation cohort made up of some 20 hyperthyroidism patients plus 17 patients who later progressed to ophthalmopathy. The approximately 90 discovery patients were randomly split 7:3 into training and test sets. In addition, the study compared T-cell repertoires in thyroid tissue and in blood from several Graves' hyperthyroidism patients. Following sampling, methimazole starting at 30 mg daily was given to hyperthyroidism patients, and high-dose intravenous methylprednisolone was given to ophthalmopathy patients. The paper reports TCR Vbeta CDR3 sequencing of approximately 130 peripheral blood samples: over 40 ophthalmopathy, fewer than 80 hyperthyroidism and 17 progressor patients.

A note on this clonotype: Its recognized antigen is unknown. A read error may produce the germline difference seen at one junction end.

For CDR1 and CDR2, the germline V gene lists SGHTA and FQGTGA. Inclusive of the bounding cysteine and phenylalanine, the CDR3 is 15 residues long. Of all the DNA, just the CDR3 is kept, 45 bases in frame from base 1. The paper as a whole reports these results and caveats: No statistical method was used to fix the sample size in advance, and group allocation was not hidden from the investigators. In validation, progression to ophthalmopathy was predicted by the model with 55% to 71% sensitivity and around 76% specificity, a median of about 6.8 months before onset. Blood samples also contained most of the expanded thyroid clonotypes (frequency above 0.001), which suggests that blood repertoires may reflect thyroid immune responses. Ophthalmopathy was separated from stable hyperthyroidism by a 13 V-J signature model, with approximately 85% sensitivity and roughly 81% specificity obtained in cross-validation and 80%/75% obtained in testing.

The TCR beta CDR3 regions were amplified from RNA transcripts. The first round of RT-PCR for the TCR CDR3 was performed with the HTBI primer set and the Qiagen OneStep RT-PCR kit. The libraries were constructed in a second round of multiplex PCR and then size-selected and purified. Sequencing of the libraries was done on an Illumina HiSeq2000 using paired-end 100 bp reads. Turning to the authors' computational methods: SOAPnuke was used to process the raw data, with reads discarded if the reads contained adapters or uncalled bases, had a mean Phred below 15, or lacked an exact constant-primer or identifier match. COPE v1.2.5 was used to merge high-quality paired reads, and clonotypes were defined as unique nucleotide sequences. MiTCR v1.1 was used to align clonotypes to the IMGT TRBV, TRBD and TRBJ reference segments. The analysis included only V-J combinations with a frequency above 0.0001, which together covered roughly 99% of the repertoires. A TCS score was defined as the ratio of F50 (clonal expansion) to E x V (chaos), with BLOSUM62-based TCRdist applied between CDR3 peptides within each V-J. Welch's t-statistics and random forest reduced 450 to 600 V-J features to 13, which were used in a naive Bayes classifier (R e1071). The public reads were reanalyzed by TCRdb: fastp trimming at Q25, MiXCR alignment, in-frame beta chains only. Rows are unified per CDR3 protein, each entry keeping the most common DNA and genes. The V and J calls were determined by TCRdb, not by the authors. The sample table holds some 300,000 distinct CDR3 sequences, of which roughly 19% were seen once. Roughly 39% of the sample is taken by the ten largest.

Ophthalmopathy patients had moderately to severely active disease, with a Clinical Activity Score of 3 or more, a NOSPECS grade of 4 or more, and a disease duration of less than 3 months. Patients with uncontrolled infections, other autoimmune diseases, pregnancy or lactation were excluded. Diagnoses relied on clinical symptoms, serum thyroxine and TRAb, thyroid ultrasound and orbital computed tomography. PBMCs were isolated from approximately 10 ml of fresh peripheral blood by Ficoll-Paque density gradient centrifugation. Trizol reagent was used to extract total RNA, and RNA quality was then checked on an Agilent 2100 Bioanalyzer.

This sequence uses TRBV7-3 and TRBJ2-5; the D gene is perhaps TRBD1 or TRBD2, as each covers 5 bases. Specimen: blood. The clonotype originates from a man aged 50-59 years with Graves' ophthalmopathy. The DNA is as follows: TGTGCCAGCAGCGTAACCGGGACGCTTCAAGAGACCCAGTACTTC. Translated, it gives CASSVTGTLQETQYF. With the portions outside the CDR3 filled from the reference TRBV7-3 and TRBJ2-5 genes, the complete variable region becomes GAGVSQTPSNKVTEKGKYVELRCDPISGHTALYWYRQSLGQGPEFLIYFQGTGAADDSGLPNDRFFAVRPEGSVSTLKIQRTERGDSAVYLCASSVTGTLQETQYFGPGTRLLVL.